This T cell receptor beta chain originates from a study of siplizumab effects on memory and regulatory T cells. Regarding the study as a whole: There was no confirmation of the suppressive function of proliferating Tregs from siplizumab cultures. Significantly reduced by siplizumab was the cumulative frequency of alloreactive sequences, namely those traceable to unstimulated CD4+ memory cells. Naive T cells, seemingly more diverse than memory cells, seemed major alloresponse contributors.

V gave up 5 bases and J gave up 1 base, with 9 bases separating them. There are 15 residues in the CDR3. Per germline, CDR1 LNHDA and CDR2 SQIVND (reference sequence). This clone occurred once. Its antigen is unknown. Data came from immunoSEQ multiplex PCR; TCRdb stores just in-frame clones and leaves some out. The sample has about 69,000 clones, over 75% seen once. This TCR derives from a human donor in good health. Material for sequencing was Tregs sorted from blood. V gene TRBV19 combines with J gene TRBJ2-6; D remains ambiguous. CDR3 DNA sequence: TGTGCCAGTAGTGCGACGGTGTCTGGGGCCAACGTCCTGACTTTC. Encoded protein: CASSATVSGANVLTF.